The sequence of this T cell receptor beta chain was determined in a study of T cell responses to AZD1222 COVID-19 vaccine. Method: immunoSEQ multiplex PCR; TCRdb's copy keeps in-frame clones and lacks some. The table records 85,000 to 110,000 clones, roughly 89% of them present only once. Whole-study results and caveats: Mostly white British, mostly female donors; authors suggested clonal diversity may be underestimated. Just 5 or 6 AZD1222 recipients tested seropositive at baseline. As reported, nearly half of all spike-specific TCRs target variant regions that are unmutated.

The CDR3 is 12 residues long. Trimming took 5 bases from V and 7 from J, leaving 8 bases between them. CDR1 and CDR2 from the germline V gene are SGHAT and FQNNGV. Concerning this clone: The antigen is not known.

The chain combines TRBV11-2 with TRBJ2-2; no definite D call. The sequencing here drew on peripheral blood, taken on day 0 of AZD1222 vaccination. The clonotype was recovered from an adult in good health. CDR3 region: CASSPLSGELFF. The DNA for the CDR3 is TGTGCCAGCAGCCCTCTAAGCGGGGAGCTGTTTTTT.